A selection of T cell receptor beta chains follows, all from one sample in a study of blood T cell repertoires in COVID-19. The data were produced by immunoSEQ multiplex PCR, yet TCRdb's version contains in-frame clones alone and is incomplete. This sample yields over 95,000 clones, of which roughly 90% are seen a single time; approximately 20% belongs to the top ten. What was sequenced was peripheral blood. Every receptor here comes from a human donor with acute or convalescent COVID-19. The donor label of this sample is uncertain. Each CDR3 is given with its conserved first and last residue. Fields, in order: J gene, D gene, clone size, V gene, CDR3 DNA, CDR3 protein. The D gene is left open where the match is weak. Clone size is not always given. Where it is, it says once, few, many or a class for expanded clones.

TRBJ1-3 | - | once | TRBV18 | TGTGCCAGCTCACCACCGGTGCGGGGCACCTCTGGAAACACCATATATTTT | CASSPPVRGTSGNTIYF
TRBJ1-2 | TRBD1 | once | TRBV6-5 | TGTGCCAGCAGTTACTCGACAGGGGGCGCATATGGCTACACCTTC | CASSYSTGGAYGYTF
TRBJ2-7 | TRBD1 | - | TRBV6-5 | TGTGCCAGCAGTTACCGGGGACAGGGGACCTACGAGCAGTACTTC | CASSYRGQGTYEQYF
TRBJ2-2 | TRBD1 | - | TRBV19 | TGTGCCAGTGAACGACAGGGGGTAGGGGGCACCGGGGAGCTGTTTTTT | CASERQGVGGTGELFF
TRBJ2-3 | TRBD2 | - | TRBV9 | TGTGCCAGCAGCGGAGGGACTAGCGGGTTGAGGAGCACAGATACGCAGTATTTT | CASSGGTSGLRSTDTQYF
TRBJ2-1 | - | - | TRBV6-2/TRBV6-3 | TGTGCCAGCAGTTACTCCAGAGAGGGGAGGTTTGTCCATGAGCAGTTCTTC | CASSYSREGRFVHEQFF
TRBJ2-2 | - | - | TRBV7-8 | TGTGCCAGCAGCCACAACAGCGCGGGCGGGGAGCTGTTTTTT | CASSHNSAGGELFF
TRBJ1-1 | - | - | TRBV18 | TGTGCCAGCTCACCTCGAAGGGGCGATCGGTACACTGAAGCTTTCTTT | CASSPRRGDRYTEAFF
TRBJ1-1 | - | - | TRBV25-1 | TGTGCCAGCAAGGGAGGGGAGACTGAAGCTTTCTTT | CASKGGETEAFF
TRBJ2-5 | TRBD2 | - | TRBV7-8 | TGTGCCAGCAGCTTAGAGCGGGGGGGCCTGGAAGAGACCCAGTACTTC | CASSLERGGLEETQYF
TRBJ2-1 | TRBD2 | - | TRBV27 | TGTGCCAGCAAGCCGGGGAGGGGCGGCGAACGTGAGCAGTTCTTC | CASKPGRGGEREQFF
TRBJ2-2 | - | - | TRBV7-3 | TGTGCCAGCAGCTTAACGTCCGGGTCCGGGGAGCTGTTTTTT | CASSLTSGSGELFF
TRBJ2-2 | TRBD1 | - | TRBV30 | TGTGCCTGGTCCCCAGGGGGCCCCGGGGAGCTGTTTTTT | CAWSPGGPGELFF
TRBJ2-3 | - | - | TRBV9 | TGTGCCAGCAGCCCGACGGGGGGCAGCACAGATACGCAGTATTTT | CASSPTGGSTDTQYF
TRBJ2-7 | - | - | TRBV10-3 | TGTGCCATCAGAGAAGTTCTATCCTACGAGCAGTACTTC | CAIREVLSYEQYF
TRBJ1-4 | - | - | TRBV20-1 | TGCAGTGCTAGTATAGCGGGGGTAGAAAAACTGTTTTTT | CSASIAGVEKLFF
TRBJ2-7 | - | - | TRBV4-1 | TGCGCCAGCAGCCAAGAGGTAGCAGCGAATTCCTACGAGCAGTACTTC | CASSQEVAANSYEQYF
TRBJ1-4 | - | once | TRBV4-2 | TGTGCCAGCAGCGACCGGGGGGCAGGTGAAAAACTGTTTTTT | CASSDRGAGEKLFF
TRBJ1-2 | TRBD1 | few | TRBV5-8 | TGTGCCAGCAGCTTCGGGACAGGGGCCAACTATGGCTACACCTTC | CASSFGTGANYGYTF
TRBJ1-1 | - | - | TRBV19 | TGTGCCAGTAGTATGGGGGGGACGCGCACTGAAGCTTTCTTT | CASSMGGTRTEAFF
TRBJ2-5 | TRBD2 | once | TRBV7-2 | TGTGCCAGCAGCCGTGGGACTAGCAGGGAGACCCAGTACTTC | CASSRGTSRETQYF
TRBJ1-3 | TRBD1 | - | TRBV28 | TGTGCCAGCAGACAGGGGTCAGCTAGAAACACCATATATTTT | CASRQGSARNTIYF
TRBJ2-2 | - | - | TRBV11-2 | TGTGCCAGCAGCTTAGGGAGCGGAGCGAACACCGGGGAGCTGTTTTTT | CASSLGSGANTGELFF
TRBJ2-7 | TRBD1 | - | TRBV5-1 | TGCGCCAGCAGCCACGGACAGGGGGCCTACGAGCAGTACTTC | CASSHGQGAYEQYF
TRBJ2-5 | TRBD2 | - | TRBV4-1 | TGCGCCAGCAGCCAAGTATTTAGCGGGGGGGCTCAAGAGACCCAGTACTTC | CASSQVFSGGAQETQYF
TRBJ1-1 | - | - | TRBV4-1 | TGCGCCAGCAGCCAAGACAGGGAGGTCACTGAAGCTTTCTTT | CASSQDREVTEAFF
TRBJ2-2 | - | - | TRBV4-3 | TGCGCCAGCAGCCAACTGTCGGGCGGGGAGCTGTTTTTT | CASSQLSGGELFF
TRBJ2-7 | TRBD1 | - | TRBV7-9 | TGTGCCAGCTCGTTCGGGACAGGGGTTCACGAGCAGTACTTC | CASSFGTGVHEQYF
TRBJ1-2 | TRBD1 | - | TRBV9 | TGTGCCAGCAGCCCTCACCACGTAGGGGACAGGGGCGATGGCTACACCTTC | CASSPHHVGDRGDGYTF
TRBJ2-4 | TRBD2 | - | TRBV15 | TGTGCCACCAGCAGAGTTGCGGGAGTAAGCATTCAGTACTTC | CATSRVAGVSIQYF
TRBJ1-5 | - | - | TRBV18 | TGTGCCAGCTCAAATACAGAATCCAATCAGCCCCAGCATTTT | CASSNTESNQPQHF
TRBJ1-1 | - | few | TRBV28 | TGTGCCAGCAGTTTACCCAGAGGCGGGGGAGAAGAAGCTTTCTTT | CASSLPRGGGEEAFF
TRBJ1-3 | - | - | TRBV7-2 | TGTGCCAGCACCGACAGGTTCTCTGGAAACACCATATATTTT | CASTDRFSGNTIYF
TRBJ1-6 | TRBD1 | - | TRBV6-5 | TGTGCCAGCAGTTCGGGACAGGGGAATTCACCCCTCCACTTT | CASSSGQGNSPLHF
TRBJ1-2 | TRBD1 | - | TRBV10-2 | TGCGCCAGCAGTGAGTCCCGACAGGGGGCTCATGGCTACACCTTC | CASSESRQGAHGYTF
TRBJ2-3 | - | - | TRBV6-5 | TGTGCCAGCAGTTCGGGGCAGGGGTTCACAGATACGCAGTATTTT | CASSSGQGFTDTQYF
TRBJ1-4 | TRBD1 | - | TRBV6-5 | TGTGCCAGCACCACCGGGACAGGGACGGATGAAAAACTGTTTTTT | CASTTGTGTDEKLFF
TRBJ2-7 | TRBD2 | - | TRBV28 | TGTGCCAGCAGTTTAGGGGGGACTAGCGTTAACGAGCAGTACTTC | CASSLGGTSVNEQYF
TRBJ2-3 | - | - | TRBV10-2 | TGCGCCAGCAGTCAATTGTCCGGGGTTGGAGATACGCAGTATTTT | CASSQLSGVGDTQYF
TRBJ1-1 | - | - | TRBV7-2 | TGTGCCAGCAGCGTACAGGGTACGAGAGGGACTGAAGCTTTCTTT | CASSVQGTRGTEAFF
TRBJ2-1 | - | medium-sized | TRBV12-3/TRBV12-4 | TGTGCCAGCACCCTGGCCAATGAGCAGTTCTTC | CASTLANEQFF
TRBJ2-6 | TRBD1 | - | TRBV18 | TGTGCCAGCTCACCAACAGGGGGCTCCGCTGGGGCCAACGTCCTGACTTTC | CASSPTGGSAGANVLTF
TRBJ2-5 | - | - | TRBV3-1/TRBV3-2 | TGTGCCAGCAGCCATCGAGCGGACTACCAAGAGACCCAGTACTTC | CASSHRADYQETQYF
TRBJ2-5 | - | once | TRBV28 | TGTGCCAGCAGAGGGAAACTGGACAGCCAAGAGACCCAGTACTTC | CASRGKLDSQETQYF
TRBJ1-4 | - | once | TRBV6-5 | TGTGCCAGCAGTTCCCAAGGACAGCTTGGGGGACTGTTTTTT | CASSSQGQLGGLFF
TRBJ2-7 | TRBD2 | - | TRBV13 | TGTGCCAGCAGCTTAGTATTCGTTCCGGTGGCAACCGGGAGGATCCACTACGAGCAGTACTTC | CASSLVFVPVATGRIHYEQYF
TRBJ2-7 | - | - | TRBV3-1/TRBV3-2 | TGTGCCAGCAGCCAAGTGAGTAGGAGCTCCTACGAGCAGTACTTC | CASSQVSRSSYEQYF
TRBJ1-5 | TRBD1 | - | TRBV7-9 | TGTGCCAGCAGCCGGGGACAGGGTGGCAATCAGCCCCAGCATTTT | CASSRGQGGNQPQHF
TRBJ1-6 | - | - | TRBV7-9 | TGTGCCAGCAGCTTAGTGAACGGTGTGTCACCCCTCCACTTT | CASSLVNGVSPLHF
TRBJ2-3 | TRBD2 | - | TRBV19 | TGTGCCAGTAGGGCGGCTTTCCGTGCGCTAGCGGGGGATACGCAGTATTTT | CASRAAFRALAGDTQYF
TRBJ1-6 | - | - | TRBV9 | TGTGCCAGCAGCGTATCAGGGGCCGAAAATTCACCCCTCCACTTT | CASSVSGAENSPLHF
TRBJ1-2 | TRBD1 | - | TRBV19 | TGTGCCTCAAAGGGGGGACAGGGGAAATTTAACTATGGCTACACCTTC | CASKGGQGKFNYGYTF
TRBJ2-1 | - | - | TRBV7-2 | TGTGCCAGCAGCGCCCGAATAGCTTCCGATGAGCAGTTCTTC | CASSARIASDEQFF
TRBJ2-7 | TRBD2 | - | TRBV5-4 | TGTGCCAGCAGCTTGCGAGGGACTAGCGGCTCCTACGAGCAGTACTTC | CASSLRGTSGSYEQYF
TRBJ2-7 | TRBD1 | - | TRBV6-2/TRBV6-3 | TGTGCCAGCAGTTACCCGAGCACCCAGAGACAGGGATCATCCGCCTACGAGCAGTACTTC | CASSYPSTQRQGSSAYEQYF
TRBJ2-7 | TRBD1 | - | TRBV7-8 | TGTGCCAGCAGCTTAGGTGTGGGCCAGGGGGCCTTGTACGAGCAGTACTTC | CASSLGVGQGALYEQYF
TRBJ1-1 | - | - | TRBV7-8 | TGTGCCAGCAGCTTAGGAGACAGTTTGAACACTGAAGCTTTCTTT | CASSLGDSLNTEAFF